A selection of T cell receptor beta chains follows, all from one sample in a study of T cells in Graves' hyperthyroidism and ophthalmopathy. MiXCR, run by TCRdb on the multiplex PCR reads, gives a single entry per CDR3 protein. The sample lists about 590,000 distinct CDR3 sequences, about 15% seen once, with 7.3% in the top ten. The source material was blood. The receptors shown here come from a young woman with Graves' hyperthyroidism. CDR3s include the opening cysteine and the closing phenylalanine or tryptophan. D genes are given only for firm matches. Not all rows give a size; the values are once, few, many and, for expanded clones, a class.

TRBD1	TRBV14	TRBJ1-1	NA	CASSRPLGTGRFTEAFF	TGTGCCAGCAGCCGCCCATTAGGGACAGGTCGATTCACTGAAGCTTTCTTT
NA	TRBV30	TRBJ2-1	many	CAWRIVGGEQFF	TGTGCCTGGAGGATAGTGGGAGGTGAGCAGTTCTTC
NA	TRBV7-2	TRBJ1-1	few	CASSPSPGATEAFF	TGTGCCAGCAGCCCCAGCCCAGGGGCCACTGAAGCTTTCTTT
TRBD2	TRBV3-1	TRBJ2-1	many	CASSPGGSGRGKITNEQFF	TGTGCCAGCAGCCCCGGAGGTAGCGGGAGGGGTAAGATAACCAATGAGCAGTTCTTC
TRBD2	TRBV12-3/TRBV12-4	TRBJ2-1	NA	CASSSWTSGRAVNEQFF	TGTGCCAGCAGCTCCTGGACTAGCGGGAGGGCCGTCAATGAGCAGTTCTTC
NA	TRBV11-3	TRBJ2-3	many	CASSAGTSDTQYF	TGTGCCAGCAGCGCCGGGACTTCAGATACGCAGTATTTT
TRBD2	TRBV18	TRBJ2-1	many	CASSPETSGANEQFF	TGTGCCAGCTCACCGGAGACTAGCGGGGCCAATGAGCAGTTCTTC
NA	TRBV7-9	TRBJ2-5	many	CASSFGQETQYF	TGTGCCAGCAGCTTCGGGCAAGAGACCCAGTACTTC
TRBD1	TRBV11-2	TRBJ1-5	NA	CASSLTGDLSNQPQHF	TGTGCCAGCAGCCTAACAGGGGACCTTAGCAATCAGCCCCAGCATTTT
NA	TRBV12-3/TRBV12-4	TRBJ1-4	NA	CASSLGDTNEKLFF	TGTGCCAGCAGTTTAGGGGACACTAATGAAAAACTGTTTTTT
NA	TRBV9	TRBJ2-7	many	CASSVVRASEQYF	TGTGCCAGCAGCGTAGTCAGGGCGAGCGAGCAGTACTTC
TRBD1	TRBV24-1	TRBJ2-6	NA	CATSDYRGRGANVLTF	TGTGCCACCAGTGATTACAGGGGGCGGGGGGCCAACGTCCTGACTTTC
TRBD2	TRBV29-1	TRBJ2-3	many	CSVDGTSGVRTDTQYF	TGCAGCGTTGACGGGACTAGCGGGGTCCGCACAGATACGCAGTATTTT
TRBD2	TRBV5-6	TRBJ2-5	few	CASSPWASGSETQYF	TGTGCCAGCAGCCCCTGGGCTAGCGGGAGTGAGACCCAGTACTTC
TRBD2	TRBV9	TRBJ2-1	NA	CASSVGLATYNEQFF	TGTGCCAGCAGCGTAGGACTAGCGACCTACAATGAGCAGTTCTTC
NA	TRBV30	TRBJ1-5	few	CAWSVEGGGQPQHF	TGTGCCTGGAGTGTGGAAGGAGGGGGTCAGCCCCAGCATTTT